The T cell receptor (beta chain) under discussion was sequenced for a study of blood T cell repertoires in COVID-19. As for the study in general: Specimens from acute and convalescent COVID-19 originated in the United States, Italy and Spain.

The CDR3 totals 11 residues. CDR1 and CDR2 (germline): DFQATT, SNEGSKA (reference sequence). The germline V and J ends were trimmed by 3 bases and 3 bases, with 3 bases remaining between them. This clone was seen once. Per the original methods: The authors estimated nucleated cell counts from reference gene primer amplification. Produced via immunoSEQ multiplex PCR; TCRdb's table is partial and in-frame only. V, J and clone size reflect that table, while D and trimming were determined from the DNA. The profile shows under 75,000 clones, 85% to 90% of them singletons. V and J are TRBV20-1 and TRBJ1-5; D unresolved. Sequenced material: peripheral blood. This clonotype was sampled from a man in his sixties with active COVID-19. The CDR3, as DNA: TGCAGTGCTAGTCTCAATCAGCCCCAGCATTTT. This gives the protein CSASLNQPQHF.